The next 10 T cell receptor beta chains were all read from a single sample in a study of blood T cell repertoires in COVID-19. The assay was immunoSEQ multiplex PCR, and TCRdb's table has in-frame clones only and misses some. This sample has 150,000 to 200,000 clones, with 81% found just once. The sample consisted of peripheral blood. These receptors were obtained from a woman of 80 years or more with COVID-19, enrolled during active disease.

The chain has TRBV7-9 and TRBJ2-2; TRBD1 matches at 9 bases. The CDR3 totals 16 residues. Looked up from germline, CDR1 is SEHNR and CDR2 is FQNEAQ (reference sequence). Losses at the gene ends were 2 bases for V and 6 bases for J; bases not matched to a gene: 7. This chain's CDR3 is CASSLSWDRVPGELFF. DNA of the CDR3: TGTGCCAGCAGCTTATCTTGGGACAGGGTCCCCGGGGAGCTGTTTTTT.

This clone appeared a single time. This rearrangement joins TRBV5-5 to TRBJ1-1, with 8 bases identical to TRBD1. The germline gives CDR1 SGHKS, CDR2 YYEKEE (reference sequence). V shed 3 bases, J shed 1 base, and the junction held 5 bases outside the gene matches. This CDR3 region has 15 residues. In DNA form, the CDR3 reads TGTGCCAGCAGCTCCCCAGGGGGCGCGAACACTGAAGCTTTCTTT. It codes for CASSSPGGANTEAFF.

The chain links TRBV5-5 to TRBJ1-6; no clear D gene. The germline V and J ends were trimmed by 6 bases and 5 bases, with 12 bases remaining between them. CDR1 and CDR2 (germline): SGHKS, YYEKEE (reference sequence). The CDR3 runs to 14 residues. This chain's CDR3 is CASNTLRDNSPLHF. CDR3 coding DNA: TGTGCCAGCAACACACTCCGGGATAATTCACCCCTCCACTTT.

The chain employs TRBV11-3 and TRBJ2-7; D remains unclear. V gave up 2 bases and J gave up 4 bases, with 6 bases separating them. Per the germline V gene, CDR1 is SGHNT and CDR2 is YENEEA. The CDR3 length is 12 residues. The DNA for the CDR3 is TGTGCCAGCAGCTTAAATTCTTACGAGCAGTACTTC. Translated, it gives CASSLNSYEQYF.

This clone was seen a few times. V is TRBV12-5 and J is TRBJ2-7; D call uncertain. This CDR3 is built from 14 residues. Germline V gene lookup returns CDR1 LGHNT and CDR2 FRNRAP. The V and J ends lost 0 bases and 3 bases respectively, with 9 bases between them. The CDR3 DNA reads as TGTGCTAGTGGTTTGGTATATCACAGCTACGAGCAGTACTTC. Residues: CASGLVYHSYEQYF.

CDR3 sequence reads: CAISRGDLSNQPQHF. DNA of the CDR3: TGTGCCATCAGTAGGGGTGACCTTAGCAATCAGCCCCAGCATTTT. The genes are TRBV10-3 and TRBJ1-5, with a possible D match to TRBD1 (5 bases). Trimming left V 5 bases short and J 0 bases short, with 11 bases between. CDR1 and CDR2 (germline): ENHRY, SYGVKD. The CDR3 length is 15 residues.

The chain combines TRBV3-1 (or the pseudogene TRBV3-2) with TRBJ2-3; TRBD2 matches 8 bases. Looked up from germline, CDR1 is LGHDT and CDR2 is YNNKEL (reference sequence). The V gene end was trimmed by 6 bases and the J gene end by 3 bases; junction bases not matched to a gene: 23. The CDR3 covers 20 residues. The CDR3, as DNA: TGTGCCAGCAGTCCGACTCCTTTAGGGTGGGCGGGAGGTTTAACAGATACGCAGTATTTT. As protein: CASSPTPLGWAGGLTDTQYF.

The chain employs TRBV3-1 (or the pseudogene TRBV3-2) and TRBJ2-5; TRBD1 agrees at 10 bases. CDR3 length equals 15 residues. CDR1 and CDR2 from the germline V gene are LGHDT and YNNKEL (reference sequence). The V gene end was trimmed by 5 bases and the J gene end by 4 bases; junction bases not matched to a gene: 7. Written as DNA, the CDR3 is TGTGCCAGCAGCTTTAGGACAGGGGGGGGAGAGACCCAGTACTTC. It yields the protein CASSFRTGGGETQYF.

This clone was seen a single time. The rearrangement uses TRBV2 and TRBJ2-7; TRBD2 agrees at 14 bases. This CDR3 is built from 17 residues. Germline CDR1 and CDR2: SNHLY and FYNNEI. Germline trimming cut 6 bases from V and 4 bases from J; bases unmatched to any gene: 11. In DNA form, the CDR3 reads TGTGCCAGCAGGCCGCACATGACTAGCGGGAGGGGGTACGAGCAGTACTTC. Translation: CASRPHMTSGRGYEQYF.

J is TRBJ2-7 and V is TRBV5-1; 7 nucleotides line up with TRBD1. The J segment lost 5 bases and the V segment lost 4 bases, leaving 12 bases of the junction unmatched. CDR3 length equals 15 residues. From germline, CDR1 is SGHRS and CDR2 YFSETQ. The CDR3 DNA reads TGCGCCAGCAGCCTTGAAGGGGGCGGCCCCAACGAGCAGTACTTC. This sequence encodes CASSLEGGGPNEQYF.